Each of the 16 T cell receptor beta chains below was sequenced from the same sample in a study of cytomegalovirus exposure and HLA in healthy donors. Here immunoSEQ multiplex PCR was the method, and the copy in TCRdb shows in-frame clones only, minus some. The sample records over 250,000 clones, approximately 90% being singletons. Sequencing input: PBMCs. The receptors here all came from a woman aged 25 to 45 in good health and CMV-seropositive.

The chain recombines TRBV7-3 with TRBJ2-7, with 8 nucleotides matching TRBD2. The CDR3 covers 16 residues. From germline, CDR1 is SGHTA and CDR2 FQGTGA. V dropped 2 bases and J dropped 4; count of bases not matched to a gene: 10. The CDR3 sequence: CASSLFGSGSGYEQYF. In DNA form, the CDR3 reads TGTGCCAGCAGCTTATTTGGGAGCGGGAGTGGGTACGAGCAGTACTTC.

This clone has a single count. The chain is built from TRBV11-2 and TRBJ2-7; the D gene is possibly TRBD2 (6 bases). Per the germline V gene, CDR1 is SGHAT and CDR2 is FQNNGV. Trimming took off 1 base at V and 3 bases at J, with 10 bases between the two ends. The CDR3 is 14 residues long. The CDR3 region has the DNA TGTGCCAGCAGCTTAGGTCAGGGAGGCTACGAGCAGTACTTC. It specifies CASSLGQGGYEQYF.

This clone showed up just a few times. The chain is built from TRBV11-3 and TRBJ2-3, with 8 bases lining up with TRBD2. Germline V lookup: CDR1 SGHNT, CDR2 YENEEA. The V segment lost 3 bases and the J segment 3 bases; nucleotides outside the gene matches: 8. CDR3 length equals 16 residues. CDR3 residues: CASSFFQRETTDTQYF. In nucleotides, the CDR3 is TGTGCCAGCAGCTTTTTCCAGCGGGAGACGACAGATACGCAGTATTTT.

The chain is built from TRBV5-4 and TRBJ2-2; D tentatively reads TRBD1 or TRBD2 (5 bases each). The CDR3 runs to 15 residues. Between the trimmed V and J ends, which lost 6 bases and 5 bases, there was a span of 17 bases. Per the germline V gene, CDR1 is SGHNT and CDR2 is YYREEE (reference sequence). In DNA form, the CDR3 reads TGTGCCAGCAAGTCCGGGACCCTGAGGACCGGGGAGCTGTTTTTT. Translating it yields CASKSGTLRTGELFF.

CDR3 coding DNA: TGTGCCAGTAGTCCCTCTAATCAGCCCCAGCATTTT. This gives the protein CASSPSNQPQHF. This chain links TRBV19 with TRBJ1-5; the D is unclear. Germline CDR1 is LNHDA and CDR2 is SQIVND (reference sequence). Trimming removed 5 bases at V and 4 bases at J, with 6 bases between. CDR3 length: 12 residues.

The chain couples TRBV10-1 to TRBJ2-1; D gene ambiguous. Germline V gives CDR1 WNHNN, CDR2 SYGVQD (reference sequence). This CDR3 spans 16 amino acids. Trimming shortened V by 7 bases and J by 3 bases, and 19 bases separated the two germline ends. Written as DNA, the CDR3 is TGCGCCAGCACCTTACTTACCCACCCCCGCTACAATGAGCAGTTCTTC. It encodes CASTLLTHPRYNEQFF.

The rearrangement joins TRBV7-9 to TRBJ1-6, with D hard to call. Trimming took off 4 bases at V and 7 bases at J, with 5 bases between the two ends. The CDR3 spans 12 residues. Germline CDR1 is SEHNR and CDR2 is FQNEAQ (reference sequence). CDR3 DNA: TGTGCCAGCAGCTACTGGAATTCACCCCTCCACTTT. Protein: CASSYWNSPLHF.

Only one count was recorded for this clone. The chain links TRBV10-3 to TRBJ2-7, with 9 bases lining up with TRBD1. The germline gives CDR1 ENHRY, CDR2 SYGVKD. V gave up 0 bases and J gave up 7 bases; unmatched junction bases: 4. This CDR3 is built from 14 residues. CDR3 region: CAISESGTGREQYF. The CDR3 nucleotides read TGTGCCATCAGTGAGTCGGGGACAGGGCGAGAGCAGTACTTC.

This rearrangement joins TRBV5-1 to TRBJ1-5; D perhaps matches TRBD1 (6 bases). Germline V gene lookup returns CDR1 SGHRS and CDR2 YFSETQ. The CDR3 runs 15 residues. V was pared by 4 bases and J by 0 bases, with 11 bases between. The CDR3 loop is CASSEDSFSNQPQHF. The CDR3 DNA follows: TGCGCCAGCAGCGAGGACAGTTTTAGCAATCAGCCCCAGCATTTT.

The CDR3 DNA reads TGTGCCAGCAGTGAATCTTCACTCCCCGGGGGTGGGGAGCTGTTTTTT. Its protein product is CASSESSLPGGGELFF. V and J are TRBV2 and TRBJ2-2, with D possibly TRBD2 on 6 matching bases. CDR1 SNHLY and CDR2 FYNNEI come from the germline V gene. This CDR3 comprises 16 residues. The germline V and J ends were trimmed by 2 bases and 8 bases, with 18 bases remaining between them. Looking up the rest from reference TRBV2 and TRBJ2-2 gives the full variable domain: EPEVTQTPSHQVTQMGQEVILRCVPISNHLYFYWYRQILGQKVEFLVSFYNNEISEKSEIFDDQFSVERPDGSNFTLKIRSTKLEDSAMYFCASSESSLPGGGELFFGEGSRLTVL.

This clone occurred a few times. V gene TRBV15 combines with J gene TRBJ1-5; TRBD1 matches 7 bases. Per the germline V gene, CDR1 is LNHNV and CDR2 is YYDKDF (reference sequence). The junction had 3 bases not matched to a gene; V was cut back by 2 bases and J by 2 bases. This CDR3 has 15 amino acids. In nucleotides, the CDR3 is TGTGCCACCAGCAGACCTGACAGGGGCAATCAGCCCCAGCATTTT. It codes for CATSRPDRGNQPQHF.

This chain joins TRBV4-3 and TRBJ1-2; D perhaps matches TRBD1 (5 bases). Germline V gene data show CDR1 as LGHNA and CDR2 as YSLEER. The CDR3 spans 16 residues. V was clipped by 3 bases and J by 1 base, with 15 bases between them. The CDR3 coding sequence is TGCGCCAGCAGCCAGGACCAGGGTGTCTTTAACTATGGCTACACCTTC. Its protein product is CASSQDQGVFNYGYTF.

The gene calls are TRBV28 and TRBJ1-5; no definite D call. V shed 1 base and J shed 7 bases, with 17 bases lying between them. CDR1 and CDR2 from the germline V gene are MDHEN and SYDVKM. The CDR3 contains 16 residues. This CDR3 reads CASSLLSSGLEQPQHF. CDR3 in DNA: TGTGCCAGCAGTTTATTGAGTAGCGGCTTGGAACAGCCCCAGCATTTT.

The gene calls are TRBV6-5 and TRBJ2-1; D unclear. Trimming cost V 2 bases and J 5 bases, with 10 bases left between them. CDR3 length: 14 amino acids. The germline V gene encodes CDR1 MNHEY and CDR2 SVGAGI. CDR3 nucleotides: TGTGCCAGCAGTTACGGAAGCATCAACAATGAGCAGTTCTTC. Protein sequence: CASSYGSINNEQFF.

The chain carries TRBV6-5 and TRBJ2-1; 9 bases fit TRBD1. Losses at the gene ends were 6 bases for V and 7 bases for J; bases not matched to a gene: 10. The CDR3 loop spans 15 amino acids. Germline CDR1 MNHEY, CDR2 SVGAGI. Written as DNA, the CDR3 is TGTGCCAGCAGAGGGACAGGGCCCTACTCAAATGAGCAGTTCTTC. Protein product: CASRGTGPYSNEQFF.

The chain is built from TRBV29-1 and TRBJ1-1; no definite D call. In germline, CDR1 is SQVTM, CDR2 ANQGSEA. The CDR3 is 11 residues long. V was trimmed by 3 bases and J by 3 bases, leaving 5 bases between them. The CDR3 sequence is CSVEGDTEAFF. In nucleotides, the CDR3 is TGCAGCGTTGAGGGCGACACTGAAGCTTTCTTT.